This TCR beta chain came from a study of technical replicates of blood from a handful of donors. This table comes from immunoSEQ multiplex PCR, and its TCRdb copy is limited to in-frame clones, with some not included. The sample lists about 82,000 clones, under 95% occurring once. Trimming cost V 5 bases and J 1 base; bases outside gene matches: 5. This CDR3 contains 15 residues. Germline lookup yields CDR1 MGHDK and CDR2 SYGVNS. Sequencing used T cells isolated from PBMCs. The gene calls are TRBV25-1 and TRBJ2-7, with 10 bases aligning to TRBD1. The receptor was isolated from a human donor in good health. Written as DNA, the CDR3 is TGTGCCAGCAGTTTAAGGACAGGGGGTTCCTACGAGCAGTACTTC. Translating it yields CASSLRTGGSYEQYF.